In its sample, the clone carrying this T cell receptor (beta chain) was seen a few times. Its antigen is unknown. The data derive from a study of T-cell memory formation after mild COVID-19. Study in general: TCR clustering was largely donor specific. Study-wide findings and caveats: Some clones that responded were present in memory (sampled pre-infection), which suggests cross-reactive memory joined. CD8+ contracting clones occupied EMRA, while CD4+ ones occupied mainly CM and EM.

Constant-segment primers and 5'RACE yielded cDNA libraries for TCR alpha and TCR beta, each carrying sample barcodes and UMIs. TCRdb reprocessed the 5' RACE reads via MiXCR and lists one record per CDR3 protein. The sample has 350,000 to 450,000 distinct CDR3 sequences; approximately 15% are singletons. This clonotype originated in a man aged 18 to 30 who had mild COVID-19 (a few samples of this study predate the infection). Cell type and time point are not known. Sequences were obtained from PBMCs or a T cell subset sorted from them (not recorded which).

This CDR3 reads CASSQDWTGSVQPQHF. CDR3 nucleotides: TGCGCCAGCAGCCAAGATTGGACAGGGAGCGTTCAGCCCCAGCATTTT. The V gene is TRBV4-3, the J gene TRBJ1-5, with 8 bases fitting TRBD1. The germline V gene encodes CDR1 LGHNA and CDR2 YSLEER. The CDR3 loop spans 16 amino acids. The V and J ends lost 0 bases and 6 bases, in that order; junction bases with no gene match: 7.